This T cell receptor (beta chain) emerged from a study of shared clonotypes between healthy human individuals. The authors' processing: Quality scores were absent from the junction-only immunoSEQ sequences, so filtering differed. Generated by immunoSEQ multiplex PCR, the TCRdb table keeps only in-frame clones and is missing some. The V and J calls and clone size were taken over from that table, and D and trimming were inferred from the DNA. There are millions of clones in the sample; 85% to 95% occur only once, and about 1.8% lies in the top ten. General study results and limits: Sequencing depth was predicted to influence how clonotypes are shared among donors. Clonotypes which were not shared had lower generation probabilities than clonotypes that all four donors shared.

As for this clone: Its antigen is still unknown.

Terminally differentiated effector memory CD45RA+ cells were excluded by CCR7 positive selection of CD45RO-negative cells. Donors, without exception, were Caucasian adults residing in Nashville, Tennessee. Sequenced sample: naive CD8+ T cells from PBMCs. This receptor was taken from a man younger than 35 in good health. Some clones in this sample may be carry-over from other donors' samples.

CDR3 residues: CASSQEQGARMGNEQFF. CDR3 nucleotide sequence: TGTGCCAGCAGCCAGGAACAAGGGGCCAGGATGGGCAATGAGCAGTTCTTC. The J gene is TRBJ2-1, the V gene TRBV11-2, with D possibly TRBD1 on 5 matching bases. The CDR3 contains 17 residues. Trimming cost V 5 bases and J 6 bases, with 23 bases left between them. CDR1 and CDR2 from the germline V gene are SGHAT and FQNNGV. The complete variable domain, with remaining parts taken from reference TRBV11-2 and TRBJ2-1, reads EAGVAQSPRYKIIEKRQSVAFWCNPISGHATLYWYQQILGQGPKLLIQFQNNGVVDDSQLPKDRFSAERLKGVDSTLKIQPAKLEDSAVYLCASSQEQGARMGNEQFFGPGTRLTVL.